Reported below is one T cell receptor (beta chain). The data originate from a study of blood T cell repertoires in COVID-19. At the level of the study: COVID-19 samples from acute and convalescent phases originated in the United States, Italy and Spain. T cells, B-cell-depleted T cells, or PBMCs supplied cDNA or gDNA.

It was during active infection that Seattle patients were enrolled and then longitudinally followed. TCRdb keeps only in-frame clones here, not all; method: immunoSEQ multiplex PCR. The table has roughly 180,000 clones, 85% seen once. The CDR3 length is 11 residues. The V end lost 7 bases, the J end lost 1 base, and 5 bases lay between the germline ends. Germline CDR1 reads SGHRS; CDR2 reads YFSETQ. The TCR was taken from a woman between 50 and 59 years old with COVID-19, enrolled during active disease. Material: peripheral blood. This chain joins TRBV5-1 and TRBJ2-5; the D is unclear. The CDR3 DNA reads as TGCGCCAGCTCCCGCCAAGAGACCCAGTACTTC. Protein product: CASSRQETQYF.